The next 21 T cell receptor beta chains were all read from a single sample in a study of T cells after yellow fever vaccination. TCRdb reprocessed the 5' RACE reads via MiXCR and lists one record per CDR3 protein. The sample yields about 580,000 distinct CDR3 sequences, around 16% seen once. The sample here was PBMCs, taken around 5 days after the first yellow fever vaccination. The source of these receptors is a man younger than 35 who received the YFV17D yellow fever vaccine.

The J gene is TRBJ2-7, the V gene TRBV4-3; 7 bases fit TRBD1. This CDR3 has 16 residues. The germline CDR1 and CDR2 sequences are LGHNA and YSLEER. The ends lost 0 bases at V and 2 bases at J; junction bases unmatched: 7. The DNA of the CDR3 is TGCGCCAGCAGCCAAGATCGACAGGGACCCGCCTACGAGCAGTACTTC. This encodes CASSQDRQGPAYEQYF.

J is TRBJ1-1 and V is TRBV11-3; no clear D gene. The CDR3 sequence is 13 residues long. Trimming removed 1 base at V and 8 bases at J, with 11 bases between. Germline CDR1 is SGHNT and CDR2 is YENEEA. CDR3 in amino acids: CASSLVTATEAFF. In DNA, the CDR3 is TGTGCCAGCAGCTTAGTTACAGCTACAGAAGCTTTCTTT.

The chain combines TRBV4-1 with TRBJ1-2; D remains ambiguous. Trimming stripped 0 bases from V and 2 bases from J, with 10 bases between. The CDR3 loop spans 15 amino acids. Germline V gene data show CDR1 as MGHRA and CDR2 as YSYEKL. The CDR3 DNA sequence: TGCGCCAGCAGCCAAGATGCCAGAGAGAACTATGGCTACACCTTC. It yields the protein CASSQDARENYGYTF.

This clonotype was detected only a few times. V and J are TRBV4-1 and TRBJ2-1; D uncertain. Per the germline V gene, CDR1 is MGHRA and CDR2 is YSYEKL. The CDR3 runs to 17 residues. Between the trimmed V and J ends, which lost 0 bases and 6 bases, there was a span of 18 bases. The CDR3 DNA follows: TGCGCCAGCAGCCAAGATCCTACTTTAATAGTTAGCAATGAGCAGTTCTTC. This translates into CASSQDPTLIVSNEQFF.

This clonotype appeared a few times. This chain links TRBV19 with TRBJ2-2; D unclear. Looked up from germline, CDR1 is LNHDA and CDR2 is SQIVND (reference sequence). Trimming removed 10 bases from V and 7 bases from J, with 13 bases in between. The CDR3 is 12 amino acids. In DNA, the CDR3 is TGTGCCAAACAACCCGTGATCGGGGAGCTGTTTTTT. Protein sequence: CAKQPVIGELFF.

This clonotype was observed a few times. The rearrangement joins TRBV4-3 to TRBJ1-1, with 11 bases aligning to TRBD1. Germline V gene data show CDR1 as LGHNA and CDR2 as YSLEER. Trimming cost V 3 bases and J 8 bases; bases outside gene matches: 8. The CDR3 runs 15 residues. The CDR3 region has the DNA TGCGCCAGCAGCCACGGGGACAGGGGGTTTGGGGAAGCTTTCTTT. Protein sequence: CASSHGDRGFGEAFF.

This clonotype was counted many times. The chain joins TRBV28 to TRBJ2-3; D perhaps matches TRBD2 (5 bases). The CDR3 sequence is 12 residues long. V dropped 3 bases and J dropped 14 bases, with 15 bases sitting between them. Per germline, CDR1 MDHEN and CDR2 SYDVKM. The CDR3 sequence is CASSLTGMAGYF. The CDR3 bases are TGTGCCAGCAGTTTGACGGGGATGGCAGGGTATTTT.

The chain uses TRBV5-1 and TRBJ1-2; D is perhaps TRBD1 (5 bases). Germline-derived CDR1 and CDR2 are SGHRS and YFSETQ. This CDR3 comprises 15 residues. V was clipped by 3 bases and J by 5 bases, with 17 bases between them. CDR3 region: CASSWGSLGEYGYTF. As DNA, the CDR3 is TGCGCCAGCAGCTGGGGCAGCTTGGGGGAATATGGCTACACCTTC.

V and J are TRBV5-5 and TRBJ2-5; TRBD1 might be the D (5 bases). This CDR3 is built from 18 residues. The V and J ends lost 2 bases and 1 base respectively, with 21 bases between them. Germline assignment: CDR1 SGHKS and CDR2 YYEKEE (reference sequence). The CDR3 DNA is TGTGCCAGCAGCTTTAATCCTCTAACAGGAGTCCTCCAAGAGACCCAGTACTTC. Translation gives CASSFNPLTGVLQETQYF.

This clonotype has just a few counts. In DNA form, the CDR3 reads TGCAGTGCTATACGACTAGCGGGGGCAGGAGAGCAGTTCTTC. Translated: CSAIRLAGAGEQFF. The V call is TRBV20-1, the J call TRBJ2-1, with 12 bases lining up with TRBD2. Losses at the gene ends were 4 bases for V and 10 bases for J; bases not matched to a gene: 8. The germline gives CDR1 DFQATT, CDR2 SNEGSKA (reference sequence). This CDR3 contains 14 residues.

This chain connects TRBV18 to TRBJ2-7, with D unresolved. V was cut by 3 bases and J by 2 bases, with 2 bases left in between. This CDR3 spans 11 amino acids. Per germline, CDR1 KGHSH and CDR2 LQKENI. The CDR3: CASSPTYEQYV. The CDR3 DNA is TGTGCCAGCTCACCTACCTACGAGCAGTACGTC.

This clonotype has a count of ten or more. The chain has TRBV4-3 and TRBJ2-2; no reliable D call. The V end was cut by 0 bases, the J end by 2 bases, with 13 bases between. Per the germline V gene, CDR1 is LGHNA and CDR2 is YSLEER. The CDR3 covers 17 residues. In DNA form, the CDR3 reads TGCGCCAGCAGCCAAGAATCTAGGTGGAAAAACACCGGGGAGCTGTTTTTT. Translated, it gives CASSQESRWKNTGELFF.

This clonotype showed up just a few times. The rearrangement joins TRBV27 to TRBJ2-7; D is perhaps TRBD2 (5 bases). CDR1 is MNHEY, CDR2 SMNVEV, per germline (reference sequence). V was shortened by 5 bases and J by 9 bases, with 20 bases between the two germline ends. The CDR3 consists of 14 residues. The CDR3 DNA sequence: TGTGCCAGCAGTCTAAGGACGGAGGTTTCGGCGCAGTACTTC. As protein: CASSLRTEVSAQYF.

This clonotype has more than one count but fewer than ten. The V call is TRBV21-1, the J call TRBJ2-7; the listed D gene, TRBD1, was not tested against the DNA. TRBV21-1 is described as a pseudogene. The CDR3 is made up of 15 amino acids. The CDR3 here is CASSSQDRRSHEQYF. In DNA, the CDR3 is TGTGCCAGCAGCTCCCAGGACAGGCGATCCCACGAGCAGTACTTC.

The chain uses TRBV5-1 and TRBJ2-4; D tentatively reads TRBD1 or TRBD2 (5 bases each). Looked up from germline, CDR1 is SGHRS and CDR2 is YFSETQ. Trimming took off 3 bases at V and 11 bases at J, with 15 bases between the two ends. The CDR3 runs 13 residues. In DNA, the CDR3 is TGCGCCAGCAGCTACACCGGGACGACTGTTCAGTACTTC. It translates to CASSYTGTTVQYF.

The chain has TRBV6-1 and TRBJ2-5, with TRBD1 matching over 10 bases. The CDR3 loop spans 15 amino acids. The trim removed 4 bases at V and 9 bases at J, leaving 11 bases unmatched. Germline V CDR1 and CDR2: MNHNS, SASEGT. The CDR3 loop is CASSATGTGAGAQYF. CDR3 nucleotide sequence: TGTGCCAGCAGTGCCACCGGGACAGGGGCGGGGGCCCAGTACTTC.

This clonotype has just a few counts. The gene calls are TRBV5-5 and TRBJ2-7; D remains unclear. This CDR3 spans 14 amino acids. Trimming removed 1 base at V and 6 bases at J, with 14 bases between. CDR1 is SGHKS, CDR2 YYEKEE, per germline (reference sequence). The CDR3 loop is CASSLYQELSEQYF. Written as DNA, the CDR3 is TGTGCCAGCAGCTTGTACCAGGAACTCTCCGAGCAGTACTTC.

This clonotype occurred a few times. This chain connects TRBV3-1 to TRBJ2-1, with D maybe TRBD1 (6 bases). Between the trimmed V and J ends, which lost 4 bases and 1 base, there was a span of 11 bases. Germline-derived CDR1 and CDR2 are LGHDT and YNNKEL (reference sequence). This CDR3 region has 15 residues. DNA of the CDR3: TGTGCCAGCAGCCTTCAGGGGCAGTCCTACAATGAGCAGTTCTTC. Protein sequence: CASSLQGQSYNEQFF.

The V call is TRBV7-2, the J call TRBJ2-3; D possibly uses TRBD1 or TRBD2 (6 bases each). V lost 3 bases to trimming and J lost 2 bases, with 15 bases between them. The CDR3 is 16 amino acids. Germline assignment: CDR1 SGHTA and CDR2 FQGNSA. The CDR3 DNA reads as TGTGCCAGCAGCTTTTCGGTCCGGGGGCCCACAGATACGCAGTATTTT. Encoded protein: CASSFSVRGPTDTQYF.

This clonotype showed up just once. This chain uses TRBV7-2 with TRBJ2-3, with 7 bases aligning to TRBD1. Germline trimming cut 5 bases from V and 4 bases from J; bases unmatched to any gene: 15. CDR1 is SGHTA and CDR2 is FQGNSA in the germline V gene. This CDR3 contains 17 residues. CDR3 amino acids: CASSQMPRGPHADTQYF. CDR3 sequence (DNA): TGTGCCAGCAGCCAAATGCCTAGGGGGCCTCATGCAGATACGCAGTATTTT.

The chain carries TRBV4-1 and TRBJ2-6, with D possibly being TRBD1 (5 bases). The CDR3 is 16 residues long. V was clipped by 4 bases and J by 2 bases, with 12 bases between them. Germline V gene data show CDR1 as MGHRA and CDR2 as YSYEKL. The CDR3 region has the DNA TGCGCCAGCAGCCCGACTGGGGCGCCTGGGGCCAACGTCCTGACTTTC. Its protein is CASSPTGAPGANVLTF.